The present T cell receptor beta chain was sequenced within a study of blood T cell repertoires in COVID-19. Turning to the study itself: The samples span acute and convalescent COVID-19 from the United States, Italy and Spain. Sample material is recorded as cDNA or gDNA derived from T cells, B-cell-depleted T cells, or PBMCs.

Trimming cost V 3 bases and J 8 bases, with 16 bases left between them. The CDR3 totals 14 residues. Germline V gene lookup returns CDR1 LGHDT and CDR2 YNNKEL (reference sequence). Sequenced by immunoSEQ multiplex PCR; TCRdb stores in-frame clones only, minus some. The top ten hold 13% of the sample, which has about 260,000 clones, roughly 87% seen once. The origin of this receptor is a human donor in a cohort sampled during active COVID-19. Sample: peripheral blood. The chain couples TRBV3-1 (or the pseudogene TRBV3-2) to TRBJ1-2, with D maybe TRBD1 (5 bases). CDR3 nucleotides: TGTGCCAGCAGCCAGAGGGGACTTGTGGACGGCTACACCTTC. This translates into CASSQRGLVDGYTF.